This T cell receptor (beta chain) was found in a study of OX40 agonist ivuxolimab in advanced cancers. Findings of the study overall: The antigens recognized by the expanded peripheral T cells, that is their antigen specificity, were not determined.

Turning to this clone: Its specificity is not known.

Here immunoSEQ multiplex PCR was the method, and the copy in TCRdb shows in-frame clones only, minus some. The sample includes roughly 34,000 clones, about nine tenths seen only once; the top ten take 0.92%. The germline V gene has CDR1 MNHEY and CDR2 SMNVEV (reference sequence). This CDR3 spans 17 amino acids. Trimming shortened V by 5 bases and J by 1 base, and 19 bases separated the two germline ends. The sample here was CD4+ or CD8+ T cells sorted from blood, taken in a trial of the OX40 agonist ivuxolimab. The chain uses TRBV27 and TRBJ2-3; TRBD2 is a possible D gene (6 bases). The receptor was isolated from an adult with an advanced solid tumor such as melanoma, head and neck, liver or kidney cancer. The CDR3 reads CASSPRLLATRTDTQYF. CDR3 coding DNA: TGTGCCAGCAGTCCACGACTTCTAGCGACCCGCACAGATACGCAGTATTTT.